This T cell receptor beta chain originates from a study of cytomegalovirus exposure and HLA in healthy donors. Study information: The approximately 610 first-cohort repertoires shared a platform with the 120 validation repertoires, as reported in a later analysis.

From the roughly 110-subject validation cohort, which was separate from the roughly 620-subject first cohort, the donors were drawn. From germline, CDR1 is SEHNR and CDR2 FQNEAQ (reference sequence). The CDR3 contains 15 residues. Germline trimming cut 5 bases from V and 3 bases from J; bases unmatched to any gene: 7. Whole-study results and caveats: Confirmation was obtained in vitro that a few CMV-associated chains are specific for CMV antigens. The classifier reportedly diagnosed cytomegalovirus status with high specificity and sensitivity.

TCRdb's table, derived via immunoSEQ multiplex PCR, lists solely in-frame clones and lacks some. The repertoire holds about 150,000 clones, roughly 90% seen once, with around 22% in the top ten. Comments on this clone: Its specificity is not known.

The chain recombines TRBV7-9 with TRBJ2-7; 10 bases agree with TRBD1. Material: PBMCs. This clonotype was sampled from a young man in good health and CMV-seropositive. The CDR3 sequence: CASSPIGTGVYEQYF. The CDR3 bases are TGTGCCAGCAGCCCTATCGGGACAGGGGTCTACGAGCAGTACTTC. The variable domain in full, completed from reference TRBV7-9 and TRBJ2-7, reads DTGVSQNPRHKITKRGQNVTFRCDPISEHNRLYWYRQTLGQGPEFLTYFQNEAQLEKSRLLSDRFSAERPKGSFSTLEIQRTEQGDSAMYLCASSPIGTGVYEQYFGPGTRLTVT.